A selection of T cell receptor beta chains follows, all from one sample in a study of T cells in tuberculosis. Produced via immunoSEQ multiplex PCR; TCRdb's table is partial and in-frame only. In the table there are roughly 30,000 clones, 91% of which are singletons. Material: PBMCs. The receptors come from a donor between 10 and 35 years old with latent tuberculosis or without tuberculosis infection. Each CDR3 is given with its conserved first and last residue. Each record gives: clone size, D gene, V gene, J gene, CDR3 protein, CDR3 DNA. D genes are given only for firm matches. Clone size is stated in some rows and not others, as once, few, many or a class when expanded.

clone_size: NA
d_call: TRBD2
v_call: TRBV9
j_call: TRBJ2-3
cdr3_aa: CASSVRTSGGDADTQYF
cdr3_nt: TGTGCCAGCAGCGTTCGGACTAGCGGGGGTGACGCAGATACGCAGTATTTT

clone_size: NA
d_call: TRBD2
v_call: TRBV9
j_call: TRBJ2-1
cdr3_aa: CASSVNLAGGRFSYNEQFF
cdr3_nt: TGTGCCAGCAGCGTAAATCTAGCGGGGGGGCGGTTTTCCTACAATGAGCAGTTCTTC

clone_size: NA
d_call: NA
v_call: TRBV10-3
j_call: TRBJ2-4
cdr3_aa: CAISGIENIQYF
cdr3_nt: TGTGCCATCAGCGGGATAGAAAACATTCAGTACTTC

clone_size: NA
d_call: TRBD1
v_call: TRBV9
j_call: TRBJ1-1
cdr3_aa: CASSVGDSLVPRNTNTEAFF
cdr3_nt: TGTGCCAGCAGCGTAGGGGACAGCCTAGTCCCCCGAAACACCAACACTGAAGCTTTCTTT

clone_size: NA
d_call: NA
v_call: TRBV4-1
j_call: TRBJ2-1
cdr3_aa: CASSQLLGGAESRYNEQFF
cdr3_nt: TGCGCCAGCAGCCAATTACTAGGCGGGGCCGAGAGTCGCTACAATGAGCAGTTCTTC

clone_size: NA
d_call: NA
v_call: TRBV30
j_call: TRBJ1-3
cdr3_aa: CARSLSSGNTIYF
cdr3_nt: TGTGCCCGGTCTTTGAGCTCTGGAAACACCATATATTTT

clone_size: NA
d_call: NA
v_call: TRBV28
j_call: TRBJ1-2
cdr3_aa: CASSLEVSGGYTF
cdr3_nt: TGTGCCAGCAGTTTAGAGGTTAGCGGTGGCTACACCTTC

clone_size: once
d_call: TRBD2
v_call: TRBV9
j_call: TRBJ2-3
cdr3_aa: CASSGGLAGGDTDTQYF
cdr3_nt: TGTGCCAGCAGCGGTGGACTAGCGGGGGGGGACACAGATACGCAGTATTTT

clone_size: NA
d_call: NA
v_call: TRBV7-9
j_call: TRBJ1-1
cdr3_aa: CASTPGAVTPGTEAFF
cdr3_nt: TGTGCCAGCACCCCTGGGGCCGTAACCCCCGGAACTGAAGCTTTCTTT

clone_size: NA
d_call: TRBD1
v_call: TRBV9
j_call: TRBJ2-1
cdr3_aa: CASSVRAGGDNEQFF
cdr3_nt: TGTGCCAGCAGCGTAAGGGCAGGGGGAGACAATGAGCAGTTCTTC

clone_size: NA
d_call: TRBD1
v_call: TRBV27
j_call: TRBJ1-2
cdr3_aa: CASSTRDSRGYTF
cdr3_nt: TGTGCCAGCAGTACCCGGGACAGCCGTGGCTACACCTTC

clone_size: NA
d_call: TRBD1
v_call: TRBV5-1
j_call: TRBJ2-7
cdr3_aa: CASSLGGTGTSYEQYF
cdr3_nt: TGCGCCAGCAGCTTGGGCGGGACAGGGACTTCCTACGAGCAGTACTTC

clone_size: NA
d_call: NA
v_call: TRBV28
j_call: TRBJ2-2
cdr3_aa: CASRPGQDTGELFF
cdr3_nt: TGTGCCAGCCGTCCGGGACAAGACACCGGGGAGCTGTTTTTT

clone_size: NA
d_call: TRBD1
v_call: TRBV29-1
j_call: TRBJ1-2
cdr3_aa: CSVGPIIYDEAGGTGGYTF
cdr3_nt: TGCAGCGTTGGTCCGATCATTTATGACGAGGCAGGGGGCACGGGTGGCTACACCTTC

clone_size: NA
d_call: NA
v_call: TRBV7-2
j_call: TRBJ2-3
cdr3_aa: CASTEGVQIAQYF
cdr3_nt: TGTGCCAGCACAGAGGGGGTTCAGATTGCGCAGTATTTT

clone_size: once
d_call: NA
v_call: TRBV4-2
j_call: TRBJ2-7
cdr3_aa: CASSQDYLSFEQYF
cdr3_nt: TGTGCCAGCAGCCAAGACTACCTTAGCTTCGAGCAGTACTTC

clone_size: NA
d_call: NA
v_call: TRBV7-2
j_call: TRBJ2-7
cdr3_aa: CASSLVTTGEQYF
cdr3_nt: TGTGCCAGCAGCTTAGTTACTACTGGCGAGCAGTACTTC

clone_size: NA
d_call: NA
v_call: TRBV6-5
j_call: TRBJ1-2
cdr3_aa: CASSEGGRYTF
cdr3_nt: TGTGCCAGCAGTGAAGGGGGTCGCTACACCTTC

clone_size: NA
d_call: NA
v_call: TRBV10-1
j_call: TRBJ2-1
cdr3_aa: CASSEWTEVNDEQFF
cdr3_nt: TGCGCCAGCAGTGAGTGGACAGAGGTCAATGATGAGCAGTTCTTC

clone_size: NA
d_call: TRBD1
v_call: TRBV28
j_call: TRBJ1-5
cdr3_aa: CATRTGSGNQPQHF
cdr3_nt: TGTGCCACCAGGACAGGGTCGGGCAATCAGCCCCAGCATTTT

clone_size: NA
d_call: TRBD1
v_call: TRBV13
j_call: TRBJ2-5
cdr3_aa: CASSARQGLETQYF
cdr3_nt: TGTGCCAGCAGCGCACGACAGGGCCTGGAGACCCAGTACTTC